A selection of T cell receptor beta chains follows, all from one sample in a study of chemoradiotherapy in HPV16-positive cancers. Clones were read by immunoSEQ multiplex PCR, and TCRdb kept only the in-frame ones, dropping some. The data hold tens of thousands of clones, with approximately 84% observed a single time. The specimen was blood, collected from a patient who underwent chemoradiotherapy. The source is a human donor with HPV-associated anogenital cancer. Both conserved end residues are part of each CDR3. The D gene is left open where the match is weak. Expanded clones get a size class; other rows say once, few or many, or leave the size out.

J gene,clone size,D gene,V gene,CDR3 protein,CDR3 DNA
TRBJ2-5,.,.,TRBV11-2,CASTRGEGETQYF,TGTGCCAGCACCCGGGGAGAGGGAGAGACCCAGTACTTC
TRBJ2-1,once,.,TRBV28,CASSLRQSNYNEQFF,TGTGCCAGCAGCCTCAGACAATCCAACTACAATGAGCAGTTCTTC
TRBJ1-2,.,TRBD1,TRBV7-8,CASSPQGNDGYTF,TGTGCCAGCAGCCCACAGGGGAACGATGGCTACACCTTC
TRBJ2-2,once,.,TRBV5-4,CASSLAGRQNGELFF,TGTGCCAGCAGCTTGGCAGGGCGTCAGAACGGGGAGCTGTTTTTT
TRBJ1-3,.,.,TRBV9,CASNPASGNTIYF,TGTGCCAGCAACCCGGCCTCTGGAAACACCATATATTTT
TRBJ1-1,.,TRBD1,TRBV18,CASSQRGGRHTEAFF,TGTGCCAGCTCACAGAGAGGGGGCAGGCACACTGAAGCTTTCTTT
TRBJ2-1,.,TRBD2,TRBV7-2,CASSYSGGAINEQFF,TGTGCCAGCAGCTACAGCGGGGGGGCTATCAATGAGCAGTTCTTC
TRBJ1-4,.,.,TRBV2,CASRDPGTSNEKLFF,TGTGCCAGCAGAGACCCCGGGACGTCTAATGAAAAACTGTTTTTT
TRBJ2-5,few,TRBD2,TRBV5-1,CASRTSGVRETQYF,TGCGCCAGCCGGACTAGCGGGGTAAGGGAGACCCAGTACTTC
TRBJ2-5,.,.,TRBV7-6,CASSLLGGPEETQYF,TGTGCCAGCAGCTTATTGGGGGGGCCGGAGGAGACCCAGTACTTC
TRBJ1-5,few,.,TRBV6-1,CASRASGARQPQHF,TGTGCCAGCAGGGCCTCGGGGGCTCGACAGCCCCAGCATTTT
TRBJ2-1,.,TRBD2,TRBV10-3,CATRRGGNNEQFF,TGTGCCACCCGGCGGGGGGGCAACAATGAGCAGTTCTTC
TRBJ2-3,once,TRBD2,TRBV5-1,CASSLDSGGLSTDTQYF,TGCGCCAGCAGCTTGGATAGCGGGGGCCTCAGCACAGATACGCAGTATTTT
TRBJ2-5,.,.,TRBV15,CATSRGHSGETQYF,TGTGCCACCAGCAGGGGACACTCTGGGGAGACCCAGTACTTC
TRBJ1-3,once,.,TRBV2,CASSVRGSGNTIYF,TGTGCCAGCAGTGTACGGGGAAGCGGAAACACCATATATTTT
TRBJ2-2,.,.,TRBV6-1,CASLGQSGPGELFF,TGTGCCAGTCTAGGCCAATCGGGCCCCGGGGAGCTGTTTTTT
TRBJ1-6,few,TRBD1,TRBV6-1,CASSPGQGSSPLHF,TGTGCCAGCAGTCCGGGACAGGGGAGTTCACCCCTCCACTTT
TRBJ2-3,once,TRBD2,TRBV10-3,CAISESSGGAVTDTQYF,TGTGCCATCAGTGAGTCTAGCGGGGGGGCCGTTACAGATACGCAGTATTTT
TRBJ1-6,.,.,TRBV2,CASKVQGGLSHSPLHF,TGTGCCAGCAAGGTGCAGGGAGGGTTATCCCATTCACCCCTCCACTTT
TRBJ1-2,.,.,TRBV7-8,CAVSEPIGGYTF,TGTGCCGTATCGGAACCGATCGGGGGCTACACCTTC
TRBJ1-2,.,.,TRBV21-1,CASSKGGFDGNYWSGGGGGYTF,TGTGCCAGCAGCAAAGGGGGTTTCGATGGGAACTACTGGAGTGGTGGCGGTGGTGGCTACACCTTC
TRBJ1-1,.,TRBD1,TRBV7-8,CASSSPEQDRVYTEAFF,TGTGCCAGCAGCTCACCAGAGCAGGACAGGGTTTACACTGAAGCTTTCTTT